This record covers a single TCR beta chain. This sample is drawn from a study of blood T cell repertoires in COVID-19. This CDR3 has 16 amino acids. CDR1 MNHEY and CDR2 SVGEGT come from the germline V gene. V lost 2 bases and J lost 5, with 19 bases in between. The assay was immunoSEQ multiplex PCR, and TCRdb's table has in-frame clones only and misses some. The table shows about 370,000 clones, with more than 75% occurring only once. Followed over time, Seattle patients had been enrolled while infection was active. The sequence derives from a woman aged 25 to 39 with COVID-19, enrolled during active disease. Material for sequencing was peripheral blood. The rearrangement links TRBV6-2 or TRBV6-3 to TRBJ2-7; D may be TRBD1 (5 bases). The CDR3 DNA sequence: TGTGCCAGCAGTTACAAAGCCCACCAGGGCAGGAACGAGCAGTACTTC. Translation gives CASSYKAHQGRNEQYF.